This T cell receptor beta chain originates from a study of T cells of healthy individuals. This clonotype was seen a few times. TCRdb reprocessed the 5' RACE reads via MiXCR and lists one record per CDR3 protein. The data contain tens of thousands of distinct CDR3 sequences, roughly 15% of them seen just once; the ten biggest clones take up around 15%. This TCR came from a human donor in good health.

In DNA, the CDR3 is TGTGCCAGCAGTCCACGCTGGGACACCATATATTTT. It specifies CASSPRWDTIYF. The chain carries TRBV12-3 or TRBV12-4 and TRBJ1-3, with D unclear. V was pared by 5 bases and J by 8 bases, with 10 bases between. The CDR3 is made up of 12 amino acids.